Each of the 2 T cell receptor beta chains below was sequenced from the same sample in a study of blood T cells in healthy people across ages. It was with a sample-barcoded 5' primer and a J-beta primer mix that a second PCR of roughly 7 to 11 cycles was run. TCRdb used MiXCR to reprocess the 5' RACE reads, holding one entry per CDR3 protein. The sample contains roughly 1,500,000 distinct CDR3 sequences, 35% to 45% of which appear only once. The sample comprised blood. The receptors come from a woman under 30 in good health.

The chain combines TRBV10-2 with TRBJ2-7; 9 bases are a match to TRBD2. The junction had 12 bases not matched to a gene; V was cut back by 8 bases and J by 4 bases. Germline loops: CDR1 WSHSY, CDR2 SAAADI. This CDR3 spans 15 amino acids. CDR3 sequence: CASVGLAGSGYEQYF. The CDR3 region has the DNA TGCGCCAGCGTTGGGCTAGCGGGATCCGGTTACGAGCAGTACTTC.

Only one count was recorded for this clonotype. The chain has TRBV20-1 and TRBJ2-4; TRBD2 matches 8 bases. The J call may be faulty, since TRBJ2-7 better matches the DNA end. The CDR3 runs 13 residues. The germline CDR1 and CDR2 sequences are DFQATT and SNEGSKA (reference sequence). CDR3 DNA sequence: TGCAGTGCAAAGGCGGGGGGAACAGTCGAGCAGTACTTC. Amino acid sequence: CSAKAGGTVEQYF.